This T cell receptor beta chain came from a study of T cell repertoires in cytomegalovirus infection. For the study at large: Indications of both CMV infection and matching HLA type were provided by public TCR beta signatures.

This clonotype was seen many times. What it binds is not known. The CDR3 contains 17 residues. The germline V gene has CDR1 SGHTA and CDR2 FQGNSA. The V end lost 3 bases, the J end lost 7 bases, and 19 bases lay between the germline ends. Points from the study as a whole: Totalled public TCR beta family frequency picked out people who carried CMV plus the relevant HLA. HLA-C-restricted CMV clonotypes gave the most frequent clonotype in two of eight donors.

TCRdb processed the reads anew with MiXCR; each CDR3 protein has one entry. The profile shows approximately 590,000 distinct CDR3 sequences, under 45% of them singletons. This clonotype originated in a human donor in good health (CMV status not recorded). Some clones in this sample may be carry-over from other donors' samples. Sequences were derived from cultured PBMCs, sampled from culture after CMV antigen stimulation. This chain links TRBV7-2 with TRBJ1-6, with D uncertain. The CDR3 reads CASSLGASAGWNSPLHF. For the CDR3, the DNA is TGTGCCAGCAGCTTGGGTGCTTCAGCCGGTTGGAATTCACCCCTCCACTTT.